Listed below are T cell receptor beta chains from one sample, sequenced in a study of graft-versus-host responses after intestinal transplantation. Antigens of these TCRs are unknown. Sequencing used immunoSEQ multiplex PCR; TCRdb keeps in-frame clones, though not all of them. This table has about 120,000 clones, roughly 93% appearing once. The source material was unstimulated CD4+ T cells sorted from spleen or lymph node cells, sampled before intestinal transplant. The receptors here all came from a human donor who received an intestinal transplant. Both conserved end residues are part of each CDR3. A D gene is named only where the DNA matches it firmly.

J gene: TRBJ1-3; V gene: TRBV30; D gene: NA; CDR3 length: 14; CDR3 protein: CALGQGTAGNTIYF; CDR3 DNA: TGTGCCCTAGGCCAGGGAACGGCTGGAAACACCATATATTTT
J gene: TRBJ1-2; V gene: TRBV28; D gene: NA; CDR3 length: 14; CDR3 protein: CASHDSVYNYGYTF; CDR3 DNA: TGTGCCAGCCACGACAGCGTCTATAACTATGGCTACACCTTC
J gene: TRBJ1-1; V gene: TRBV19; D gene: NA; CDR3 length: 17; CDR3 protein: CASSPRMGTKRNTEAFF; CDR3 DNA: TGTGCCAGTAGCCCGCGCATGGGGACAAAACGGAACACTGAAGCTTTCTTT
J gene: TRBJ2-4; V gene: TRBV5-1; D gene: NA; CDR3 length: 15; CDR3 protein: CASSGTGLAKNIQYF; CDR3 DNA: TGCGCCAGCAGCGGGACCGGGTTAGCCAAAAACATTCAGTACTTC
J gene: TRBJ1-1; V gene: TRBV7-7; D gene: NA; CDR3 length: 13; CDR3 protein: CASSFGVSTEAFF; CDR3 DNA: TGTGCTAGTAGCTTCGGGGTTTCCACTGAAGCTTTCTTT
J gene: TRBJ2-7; V gene: TRBV10-3; D gene: TRBD1; CDR3 length: 14; CDR3 protein: CATKHVTGTYEQYF; CDR3 DNA: TGTGCCACAAAACATGTGACAGGGACCTACGAGCAGTACTTC
J gene: TRBJ1-1; V gene: TRBV6-5; D gene: NA; CDR3 length: 13; CDR3 protein: CASSYSSPTEAFF; CDR3 DNA: TGTGCCAGCAGTTACTCGAGTCCCACTGAAGCTTTCTTT
J gene: TRBJ2-7; V gene: TRBV28; D gene: NA; CDR3 length: 12; CDR3 protein: CASSLQFYEQYF; CDR3 DNA: TGTGCCAGCAGTCTCCAGTTCTACGAGCAGTACTTC
J gene: TRBJ1-5; V gene: TRBV19; D gene: TRBD1; CDR3 length: 15; CDR3 protein: CASRAGGTGGQPQHF; CDR3 DNA: TGTGCCAGTAGGGCGGGGGGGACAGGGGGTCAGCCCCAGCATTTT
J gene: TRBJ2-5; V gene: TRBV6-1; D gene: NA; CDR3 length: 15; CDR3 protein: CASRVGGSHRETQYF; CDR3 DNA: TGTGCCAGCAGAGTCGGGGGCTCTCACAGAGAGACCCAGTACTTC
J gene: TRBJ1-2; V gene: TRBV9; D gene: NA; CDR3 length: 12; CDR3 protein: CASSVVKGGYTF; CDR3 DNA: TGTGCCAGCAGCGTAGTTAAAGGAGGCTACACCTTC